This T cell receptor beta chain is drawn from a study of blood T cell repertoires in COVID-19. Sequencing used immunoSEQ multiplex PCR; TCRdb keeps in-frame clones, though not all of them. The sample consists of around 500,000 clones, roughly 85% of them appearing once. This clonotype originated in a human donor in a cohort sampled during active COVID-19. Input material: peripheral blood.

CDR3 sequence reads: CASSLTGGDEQYF. CDR3 nucleotide sequence: TGTGCCAGCAGCCTGACAGGGGGGGACGAGCAGTACTTC. The chain carries TRBV7-3 and TRBJ2-7; 9 positions match TRBD1. After removal of 5 bases from V and 5 bases from J, the junction contained 4 bases not matched to a gene. The CDR3 sequence is 13 residues long. Germline assignment: CDR1 SGHTA and CDR2 FQGTGA.